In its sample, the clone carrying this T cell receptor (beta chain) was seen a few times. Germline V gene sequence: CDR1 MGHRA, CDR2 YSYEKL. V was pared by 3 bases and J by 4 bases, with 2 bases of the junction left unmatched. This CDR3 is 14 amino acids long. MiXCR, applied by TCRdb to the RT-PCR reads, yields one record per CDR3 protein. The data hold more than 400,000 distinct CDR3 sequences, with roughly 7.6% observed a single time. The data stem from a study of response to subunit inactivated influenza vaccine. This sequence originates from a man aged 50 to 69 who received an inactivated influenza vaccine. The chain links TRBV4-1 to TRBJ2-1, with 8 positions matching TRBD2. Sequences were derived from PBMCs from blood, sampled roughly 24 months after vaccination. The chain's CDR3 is CASSQTSAYNEQFF. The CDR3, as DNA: TGCGCCAGCAGCCAGACTAGCGCATACAATGAGCAGTTCTTC.